This TCR beta chain derives from a study of blood T cell repertoires in COVID-19. Study-wide background: The United States, Italy and Spain provided the acute and convalescent COVID-19 samples. T cells, B-cell-depleted T cells, or PBMCs supplied cDNA or gDNA.

Germline V gene sequence: CDR1 SGDLS, CDR2 YYNGEE. Trimming left V 4 bases short and J 0 bases short, with 13 bases between. The CDR3 runs 16 residues. Using immunoSEQ multiplex PCR, the repertoire was profiled, and TCRdb retains in-frame clones only, with some absent. The sample records approximately 98,000 clones, roughly four fifths being singletons. This sequence was found in a woman in her seventies with acute or convalescent COVID-19. Sample: peripheral blood. The chain couples TRBV9 to TRBJ1-4; D is unclear. CDR3 in amino acids: CASSFRGDPTNEKLFF. The CDR3 nucleotides are TGTGCCAGCAGCTTTCGAGGTGATCCAACTAATGAAAAACTGTTTTTT.